Here is one T cell receptor (beta chain) with its context. The data were taken from a study of blood T cells in healthy people across ages. PCR was performed a second time for roughly 7 to 11 cycles using a sample-barcoded 5' primer and a J-beta primer mix. TCRdb used MiXCR to reprocess the 5' RACE reads, holding one entry per CDR3 protein. The sample records over 1,200,000 distinct CDR3 sequences, 55% to 75% being singletons. The germline V gene has CDR1 DFQATT and CDR2 SNEGSKA (reference sequence). This CDR3 spans 11 amino acids. The V end lost 3 bases, the J end lost 8 bases, and 10 bases lay between the germline ends. Aged roughly 6 to 100, donors were systemically healthy Caucasians from Russia.

This receptor was obtained from a young man in good health. Sequencing was carried out using blood. V gene TRBV20-1 combines with J gene TRBJ1-1; possibly TRBD1 for D (5 bases). The CDR3 DNA reads TGCAGTGCTAGTCCCCGGGGCGAAGCTTTCTTT. It translates to CSASPRGEAFF.